This paragraph covers one T cell receptor (beta chain) sequence. Its antigen remains unidentified. Libraries were prepared by immunoSEQ multiplex PCR; TCRdb keeps only in-frame clonotypes and omits some of them. The sample shows approximately 99,000 clones, about 89% of them seen only once. This record belongs to a study of PD-1 blockade in classical Hodgkin lymphoma. Study-wide background: Patients were infused with nivolumab 3 mg/kg every 2 weeks.

Brentuximab vedotin exposure varied among the patients, all of whom had relapsed after autologous stem cell transplantation. Study results and limitations: CD4+ TCR diversity, unlike CD8+, rose significantly by C4D1.

V lost 4 bases, J lost 4 bases, and 12 bases lay in between. The CDR3 covers 14 residues. Germline lookup yields CDR1 SGHTA and CDR2 FQGNSA. The receptor was derived from a human donor with classical Hodgkin lymphoma. Sequencing used peripheral blood mononuclear cells (PBMCs), obtained before the second cycle of nivolumab. This chain uses TRBV7-2 with TRBJ2-3, with D maybe TRBD2 (5 bases). The CDR3 loop is CASSSDSSADTQYF. The CDR3 nucleotides read TGTGCCAGCAGCTCGGACTCCTCCGCAGATACGCAGTATTTT.